The clone carrying this TCR beta chain has just a few counts. Antigen unknown. The data belong to a study of CD8+ T cells in alopecia areata. Turning to the study itself: Among treated patients, oral tofacitinib was administered at 5 to 10 mg twice daily.

As to treatment: oral pan-JAK inhibitor, 5-10 mg twice daily. Lesional scalp tissue (obtained by punch biopsy) and peripheral blood were collected from alopecia areata patients. The study's findings and limits: There were also resident alphabeta T cells of normal skin sequenced in scalp samples. Expanded CD8+ clones among the top 100, and scalp clonality, were significantly decreased by tofacitinib.

The CDR3 extends over 13 amino acids. Germline V gene sequence: CDR1 MDHEN, CDR2 SYDVKM. Deletions cut 3 bases from V and 4 bases from J, with 7 bases between. Following extraction, RNA underwent reverse transcription to cDNA, which served as the sequencing template. The assay was immunoSEQ multiplex PCR, and TCRdb's table has in-frame clones only and misses some. This table holds about 190,000 clones, around 60% found once. The chain links TRBV28 to TRBJ1-5; no clear D gene. The source was CD4+ T cells sorted from blood, collected at week 4, from a patient treated with tofacitinib. The source is a human donor with alopecia areata. The CDR3 is CASSFGLNQPQHF. CDR3 nucleotide sequence: TGTGCCAGCAGTTTTGGGCTAAATCAGCCCCAGCATTTT.